The 17 T cell receptor beta chains given below trace back to one sample, sequenced in a study of T-cell reconstitution after alpha-beta-depleted transplantation in children. Preparation of the TCRbeta library was carried out with unique molecular identifiers. TCRdb called the PCR reads again in MiXCR, with one record for every CDR3 protein. Among around 94,000 distinct CDR3 sequences listed, 4.5% to 7.5% were seen once. The sequences come from PBMCs, mostly from graft donor cells, collected 60 days after TCRalphabeta/CD19-depleted stem cell transplant. These receptor sequences come from a female patient between 2 and 10 years old who had a stem cell transplant for Fanconi anemia, so the T cells may come from the graft donor.

Points on this clonotype: At one end, the junction sequence differs from germline, possibly due to a read error. V is TRBV5-1 and J is TRBJ2-5; 9 bases line up with TRBD2. There are 15 residues in the CDR3. Germline V gene data show CDR1 as SGHRS and CDR2 as YFSETQ. The CDR3 loop is CASRLGLAYGETQYF. In DNA form, the CDR3 reads TGCGCCAGCAGATTGGGACTAGCCTACGGTGAGACCCAGTACTTC. Based on the CDR3 plus reference TRBV5-1 and TRBJ2-5, the full variable domain is KAGVTQTPRYLIKTRGQQVTLSCSPISGHRSVSWYQQTPGQGLQFLFEYFSETQRNKGNFPGRFSGRQFSNSRSEMNVSTLELGDSALYLCASRLGLAYGETQYFGPGTRLLVL.

J is TRBJ2-5 and V is TRBV18; D is undetermined. V shed 1 base and J shed 4 bases, with 7 bases lying between them. This CDR3 has 13 residues. The V gene's germline CDR1 is KGHSH and CDR2 LQKENI. For the CDR3, the DNA is TGTGCCAGCTCACCACGGTCTCCAGAGACCCAGTACTTC. This translates into CASSPRSPETQYF.

Turning to this clonotype: Being one base from a much bigger clone, this may be a read error. Likely a read error: the CDR3 ends without its conserved phenylalanine or tryptophan. The chain is built from TRBV12-3 or TRBV12-4 and TRBJ2-2; D ambiguous. V lost 2 bases and J lost 5, with 9 bases in between. This CDR3 is 14 amino acids long. The CDR3 bases are TGTGCCAGCAGTTTATTTTCGGATACCGGGGAGCTGTTTTGT. Translated: CASSLFSDTGELFC.

The sample holds many counts of this clonotype. The chain combines TRBV12-3 or TRBV12-4 with TRBJ2-3; D gene unclear. Trimming took 6 bases from V and 3 from J, leaving 10 bases between them. The CDR3 runs 13 residues. CDR3 sequence reads: CASRRFGTDTQYF. CDR3 sequence (DNA): TGTGCCAGCAGGAGATTTGGGACAGATACGCAGTATTTT.

The table lists this clonotype with many counts. The chain employs TRBV7-9 and TRBJ1-1; D is unclear. CDR1 is SEHNR and CDR2 is FQNEAQ in the germline V gene (reference sequence). The CDR3 totals 14 residues. The V end was cut by 1 base, the J end by 1 base, with 7 bases between. The DNA for the CDR3 is TGTGCCAGCAGCTTAGGCGCAGGGAACACTGAAGCTTTCTTT. Translated: CASSLGAGNTEAFF.

This clonotype was picked up many times. CDR3 nucleotides: TGCAGCGTTGTCGGGGGTACGCAGTATTTT. Amino acids: CSVVGGTQYF. The chain carries TRBV29-1 and TRBJ2-3, with a possible D match to TRBD2 (6 bases). The germline V and J ends were trimmed by 4 bases and 8 bases, with 7 bases remaining between them. Germline lookup yields CDR1 SQVTM and CDR2 ANQGSEA. The CDR3 spans 10 residues.

Concerning this clonotype itself: Possible read error: a much larger clone is one base away. The chain joins TRBV12-3 or TRBV12-4 to TRBJ2-4; TRBD1 is a possible D gene (6 bases). The CDR3 runs to 12 residues. CDR3 nucleotide sequence: TGTGCCAGCAGTTTAGAGGGGGACATTGAGTACTTC. Translating it yields CASSLEGDIEYF.

This clonotype was seen only a few times. The chain is built from TRBV5-1 and TRBJ1-5; D possibly corresponds to TRBD1 (6 bases). Germline assignment: CDR1 SGHRS and CDR2 YFSETQ. V was trimmed by 1 base and J by 6 bases, leaving 11 bases between them. CDR3 length: 14 amino acids. The CDR3 here is CASSLTGSGQPQHF. The CDR3 DNA sequence: TGCGCCAGCAGCTTGACAGGGAGCGGTCAGCCCCAGCATTTT.

This chain connects TRBV7-9 to TRBJ2-1; 9 nucleotides agree with TRBD2. The V gene end was trimmed by 1 base and the J gene end by 7 bases; junction bases not matched to a gene: 5. CDR3 length equals 15 residues. CDR1 and CDR2 from the germline V gene are SEHNR and FQNEAQ (reference sequence). CDR3 nucleotide sequence: TGTGCCAGCAGCTTAGTTGCGGGGGGGCCTAATGAGCAGTTCTTC. This encodes CASSLVAGGPNEQFF. The variable domain in full, completed from reference TRBV7-9 and TRBJ2-1, reads DTGVSQNPRHKITKRGQNVTFRCDPISEHNRLYWYRQTLGQGPEFLTYFQNEAQLEKSRLLSDRFSAERPKGSFSTLEIQRTEQGDSAMYLCASSLVAGGPNEQFFGPGTRLTVL.

This clonotype has only a few counts. The rearrangement uses TRBV5-7 and TRBJ1-5; no reliable D call. TRBV5-7 is an ORF; its function is uncertain. The V end was cut by 1 base, the J end by 0 bases, with 11 bases between. This CDR3 region has 16 residues. The CDR3 sequence is CASSLMRGYSNQPQHF. As DNA, the CDR3 is TGTGCCAGCAGCTTGATGCGGGGATATAGCAATCAGCCCCAGCATTTT.

This clonotype was observed at least ten times. V gene TRBV27 combines with J gene TRBJ2-1; TRBD2 matches 9 bases. The CDR3 sequence is 14 residues long. Trimming at V came to 5 bases and at J to 2 bases, leaving 1 base not matched to a gene. Per germline, CDR1 MNHEY and CDR2 SMNVEV (reference sequence). CDR3 protein: CASSGGGAYNEQFF. The CDR3 nucleotides read TGTGCCAGCAGTGGCGGGGGGGCCTACAATGAGCAGTTCTTC.

The chain has TRBV24-1 and TRBJ2-4, with D perhaps TRBD1 (7 bases). The length of the CDR3 is 17 residues. Trimming took 7 bases from V and 3 from J, leaving 21 bases between them. Germline lookup yields CDR1 KGHDR and CDR2 SFDVKD. CDR3 nucleotides: TGTGCCACCAGACCTTCCAGGGGGGCAGTAGTCAAAAACATTCAGTACTTC. This encodes CATRPSRGAVVKNIQYF.

This clonotype occurred many times. V is TRBV5-1 and J is TRBJ2-2; 7 nucleotides match TRBD1. Germline lookup yields CDR1 SGHRS and CDR2 YFSETQ. The CDR3 has 15 amino acids. The trim removed 1 base at V and 7 bases at J, leaving 7 bases unmatched. In DNA form, the CDR3 reads TGCGCCAGCAGCTTGCCCCGACAGGGAATCGGGGAGCTGTTTTTT. It specifies CASSLPRQGIGELFF.

The sample holds many counts of this clonotype. This chain connects TRBV5-1 to TRBJ2-2; 11 bases agree with TRBD2. Trimming removed 3 bases from V and 3 bases from J; junction bases left unmatched: 4. The CDR3 loop spans 16 amino acids. Germline loops: CDR1 SGHRS, CDR2 YFSETQ. The CDR3 region is CASSSLLAGDTGELFF. The CDR3 DNA reads TGCGCCAGCAGCTCCCTACTAGCGGGAGACACCGGGGAGCTGTTTTTT.

This clonotype was seen at least ten times. The chain is built from TRBV13 and TRBJ2-3, with 8 bases that match TRBD1. Trimming at V came to 1 base and at J to 6 bases, leaving 6 bases not matched to a gene. This CDR3 is 15 amino acids long. Looked up from germline, CDR1 is PRHDT and CDR2 is FYEKMQ (reference sequence). The CDR3 loop reads CASSLEQGVKDTQYF. In DNA, the CDR3 is TGTGCCAGCAGCTTAGAACAGGGGGTTAAGGATACGCAGTATTTT. Together with reference TRBV13 and TRBJ2-3, the CDR3 gives the full variable domain: AAGVIQSPRHLIKEKRETATLKCYPIPRHDTVYWYQQGPGQDPQFLISFYEKMQSDKGSIPDRFSAQQFSDYHSELNMSSLELGDSALYFCASSLEQGVKDTQYFGPGTRLTVL.

This clonotype was observed a handful of times. The chain has TRBV6-5 and TRBJ2-1; 9 nucleotides align to TRBD2. This CDR3 contains 14 residues. Losses at the gene ends were 7 bases for V and 9 bases for J; bases not matched to a gene: 10. The germline V gene encodes CDR1 MNHEY and CDR2 SVGAGI. The DNA for the CDR3 is TGTGCCAGCATGGTCGGGACTAGCACCGGTGAGCAGTTCTTC. This sequence encodes CASMVGTSTGEQFF.

The rearrangement joins TRBV7-9 to TRBJ2-5; TRBD2 matches at 7 bases. The CDR3 totals 16 residues. J lost 4 bases, V lost 1 base, and 9 bases had no gene match. Germline V lookup: CDR1 SEHNR, CDR2 FQNEAQ (reference sequence). Written as DNA, the CDR3 is TGTGCCAGCAGCTTAGATCGGTGGGAGGGCCCAGAGACCCAGTACTTC. Translating gives CASSLDRWEGPETQYF.